Listed here are 20 T cell receptor beta chains from one sample, sequenced in a study of vaccination effects on CD4 cells after COVID-19. Antigen specificity for these receptors is unknown. Once cultured for approximately 10 days, the cells underwent separation to obtain CD4+ T cells. Measured with immunoSEQ multiplex PCR; TCRdb has only the in-frame clones, and not every one. The table lists about 64,000 clones, approximately 78% of them singletons. This sample comprised CD4+ T cells from PBMCs cultured without peptide, obtained before COVID-19 vaccination. Source of these receptors: a human donor who had a prior SARS-CoV-2 infection.

The chain links TRBV20-1 to TRBJ2-1, with D maybe TRBD1 (6 bases). Germline CDR1 DFQATT, CDR2 SNEGSKA (reference sequence). The CDR3 extends over 15 amino acids. Deletions cut 3 bases from V and 12 bases from J, with 24 bases between. The chain's CDR3 is CSASDGTHMRRTQFF. The CDR3 DNA follows: TGCAGTGCTAGTGACGGGACACATATGCGCCGAACGCAGTTCTTC.

The genes are TRBV5-1 and TRBJ2-3; D call uncertain. The CDR3 has 14 amino acids. The V and J ends lost 1 base and 1 base respectively, with 7 bases between them. The V gene's germline CDR1 is SGHRS and CDR2 YFSETQ. The DNA of the CDR3 is TGCGCCAGCAGCTTGTGGTCGGGCACAGATACGCAGTATTTT. Translation gives CASSLWSGTDTQYF.

The chain links TRBV5-1 to TRBJ2-7; 9 bases are shared with TRBD1. CDR3 length: 13 amino acids. CDR1 and CDR2 from the germline V gene are SGHRS and YFSETQ. The ends lost 4 bases at V and 3 bases at J; junction bases unmatched: 2. CDR3 sequence (DNA): TGCGCCAGCAGCGACAGGGGGAACTACGAGCAGTACTTC. This codes for CASSDRGNYEQYF.

This chain links TRBV4-1 with TRBJ1-6; a possible D gene is TRBD1 (6 bases). Trimming removed 1 base at V and 7 bases at J, with 17 bases between. Germline CDR1 and CDR2: MGHRA and YSYEKL. The CDR3 is 17 residues long. CDR3 residues: CASSQGGARGWNSPLHF. CDR3 coding DNA: TGCGCCAGCAGCCAAGGGGGGGCCCGGGGGTGGAATTCACCCCTCCACTTT.

V usage is TRBV5-1 and J usage is TRBJ2-3; D unresolved. The V gene's germline CDR1 is SGHRS and CDR2 YFSETQ. Trimming pared 4 bases from V and 5 bases from J, leaving 14 bases between. The CDR3 extends over 14 amino acids. The CDR3 region has the DNA TGCGCCAGCAGCGCCTCCGCCGCACTAGATACGCAGTATTTT. It encodes CASSASAALDTQYF.

This clone was seen a few times. The chain carries TRBV5-1 and TRBJ1-6; a weak D match, TRBD1 (5 bases). Deletions cut 4 bases from V and 6 bases from J, with 17 bases between. Per germline, CDR1 SGHRS and CDR2 YFSETQ. This CDR3 is built from 16 residues. The CDR3 DNA reads as TGCGCCAGCAGCCGGGCCGGGACTCCCTCTAATTCACCCCTCCACTTT. Translation gives CASSRAGTPSNSPLHF.

The chain couples TRBV7-2 to TRBJ2-3; 10 bases agree with TRBD2. Germline values: CDR1 SGHTA, CDR2 FQGNSA. The CDR3 runs to 17 residues. The junction had 11 bases not matched to a gene; V was cut back by 4 bases and J by 4 bases. CDR3 residues: CASSSQVAGGRADTQYF. CDR3 in DNA: TGTGCCAGCAGCTCCCAGGTAGCGGGAGGCCGGGCAGATACGCAGTATTTT.

This rearrangement joins TRBV14 to TRBJ1-5; tentative D call: TRBD1 (6 bases). The CDR3 has 16 residues. V dropped 3 bases and J dropped 0 bases, with 12 bases sitting between them. From germline, CDR1 is SGHDN and CDR2 FVKESK. The CDR3 protein is CASSHGDKYSNQPQHF. The DNA for the CDR3 is TGTGCCAGCAGCCACGGGGACAAGTATAGCAATCAGCCCCAGCATTTT.

The sample holds a few counts of this clone. The chain links TRBV7-9 to TRBJ1-6; D possibly corresponds to TRBD1 (6 bases). From germline, CDR1 is SEHNR and CDR2 FQNEAQ (reference sequence). The length of the CDR3 is 18 residues. V lost 4 bases and J lost 4, with 20 bases in between. The CDR3 DNA is TGTGCCAGCAGCTCCGCCCGGGGGGCAGTGGCTTATAATTCACCCCTCCACTTT. Amino acids: CASSSARGAVAYNSPLHF.

This sequence joins TRBV25-1 and TRBJ2-1; 9 positions agree with TRBD2. The CDR3 covers 16 residues. Per germline, CDR1 MGHDK and CDR2 SYGVNS. J was trimmed by 0 bases and V by 4 bases; bases with no gene match: 4. The CDR3 bases are TGTGCCAGCAGTGGGGGACTAGCCCTCTCCTACAATGAGCAGTTCTTC. This translates into CASSGGLALSYNEQFF.

V gene TRBV6-5 combines with J gene TRBJ1-2; unclear D gene. The germline V gene has CDR1 MNHEY and CDR2 SVGAGI. V was cut by 5 bases and J by 3 bases, with 16 bases left in between. This CDR3 has 15 residues. DNA of the CDR3: TGTGCCAGCAGTCCGGGTCTACCGTTGGACTATGGCTACACCTTC. It yields the protein CASSPGLPLDYGYTF.

The J gene is TRBJ2-1, the V gene TRBV5-1; 8 bases are a match to TRBD2. This CDR3 is built from 15 residues. The V segment lost 1 base and the J segment 6 bases; nucleotides outside the gene matches: 6. CDR1 is SGHRS and CDR2 is YFSETQ in the germline V gene. The CDR3 bases are TGCGCCAGCAGCTTGAGCACTAGCGGTCTCAATGAGCAGTTCTTC. Amino acids: CASSLSTSGLNEQFF.

Details on this clone: This sample also contains other DNA sequences that code for the same CDR3. The chain carries TRBV24-1 and TRBJ2-5; D is unresolved. The V end lost 5 bases, the J end lost 4 bases, and 4 bases lay between the germline ends. This CDR3 is 11 amino acids long. CDR1 KGHDR and CDR2 SFDVKD come from the germline V gene. CDR3 amino acids: CATSVGETQYF. The CDR3 coding sequence is TGTGCCACCAGTGTAGGAGAGACCCAGTACTTC.

The chain links TRBV9 to TRBJ2-5, with 11 bases lining up with TRBD1. V trimming: 3 bases; J trimming: 4 bases; junction bases outside the gene matches: 8. The CDR3 length is 16 residues. Germline CDR1 and CDR2: SGDLS and YYNGEE. The CDR3 protein is CASSGSGTGGGETQYF. The CDR3 nucleotides are TGTGCCAGCAGCGGATCCGGGACAGGGGGAGGAGAGACCCAGTACTTC.

The rearrangement uses TRBV28 and TRBJ1-6, with a weak D call TRBD1 (5 bases). Trimming left V 8 bases short and J 6 bases short, with 20 bases between. Germline V gives CDR1 MDHEN, CDR2 SYDVKM. The CDR3 has 16 amino acids. The CDR3, as DNA: TGTGCCAGCGGAAGAACAGGCGGCGTTTTTAATTCACCCCTCCACTTT. Encoded protein: CASGRTGGVFNSPLHF.

The CDR3 coding sequence is TGTGCCAGCAGCCAAGAAGTCGGGGGAGGGCCAACCGGGGAGCTGTTTTTT. Translation: CASSQEVGGGPTGELFF. This chain links TRBV4-2 with TRBJ2-2; 7 bases fit TRBD2. This CDR3 spans 17 amino acids. Per the germline V gene, CDR1 is LGHNA and CDR2 is YNFKEQ. V lost 0 bases and J lost 5; bases outside the gene matches: 9.

This clone was seen once. The chain joins TRBV5-1 to TRBJ2-5; D is perhaps TRBD2 (5 bases). The CDR3 extends over 15 amino acids. From germline, CDR1 is SGHRS and CDR2 YFSETQ. The V and J ends lost 1 base and 4 bases respectively, with 14 bases between them. The DNA for the CDR3 is TGCGCCAGCAGCTTGCGGGTGGGAGTGGGAGAGACCCAGTACTTC. Translated, it gives CASSLRVGVGETQYF.

CDR3: CASSQNSLAGSRDEQYF. The DNA for the CDR3 is TGCGCCAGCAGCCAGAATTCTTTAGCGGGGTCAAGGGACGAGCAGTACTTC. J is TRBJ2-7 and V is TRBV4-1, with 8 bases fitting TRBD2. CDR3 size: 17 residues. V lost 3 bases to trimming and J lost 5 bases; unmatched junction nucleotides: 15. Germline V gene data show CDR1 as MGHRA and CDR2 as YSYEKL.

This clone was seen more than once but under ten times. This rearrangement joins TRBV6-6 to TRBJ2-5; tentatively, D is TRBD2 (6 bases). CDR3 length equals 13 residues. V was pared by 11 bases and J by 9 bases, with 22 bases between. Looked up from germline, CDR1 is MNHNY and CDR2 is SVGAGI (reference sequence). CDR3 sequence: CALGTSAGSAQYF. The CDR3 nucleotides are TGTGCCTTGGGGACCTCGGCGGGGTCGGCCCAGTACTTC.

This chain links TRBV6-1 with TRBJ1-2; D uncertain. V lost 1 base and J 5 bases, leaving 14 bases between the germline ends. Germline V gives CDR1 MNHNS, CDR2 SASEGT. CDR3 length equals 15 residues. CDR3: CASSEVPLGDYGYTF. Here the CDR3 DNA reads TGTGCCAGCAGTGAAGTACCCCTCGGGGATTATGGCTACACCTTC.